This passage covers 22 T cell receptor beta chains from one sample sequenced in a study of blood T cells in healthy people across ages. Sample-barcoded 5' priming and a J-beta primer mix drove a second PCR of about 6 to 12 cycles. MiXCR was run by TCRdb on the 5' RACE reads, yielding one entry per CDR3 protein. The sample lists some 940,000 distinct CDR3 sequences; approximately 32% were seen once. The sample was also reused in another study, on T cells of mothers and their children.

Specimen: blood. These receptors came from a woman between 35 and 50 years old in good health.

The rearrangement links TRBV10-3 to TRBJ2-3; D may be TRBD1 or TRBD2 (6 bases each). V was trimmed by 2 bases and J by 4 bases, leaving 13 bases between them. Germline CDR1 reads ENHRY; CDR2 reads SYGVKD. This CDR3 contains 15 residues. Here the CDR3 reads CAISETLGGPDTQYF. CDR3 DNA sequence: TGTGCCATCAGTGAGACCCTGGGGGGCCCAGATACGCAGTATTTT.

This chain connects TRBV20-1 to TRBJ2-4; D may correspond to TRBD1 or TRBD2 (5 bases each). Germline assignment: CDR1 DFQATT and CDR2 SNEGSKA (reference sequence). V lost 4 bases to trimming and J lost 13 bases, with 17 bases between them. The CDR3 is 12 residues long. The CDR3 loop is CSATPSRGKQYF. The CDR3 DNA is TGCAGTGCTACCCCTTCGAGGGGTAAGCAGTACTTC.

This chain links TRBV29-1 with TRBJ1-2, with 7 nucleotides matching TRBD1. The J segment lost 8 bases and the V segment lost 5 bases, leaving 8 bases of the junction unmatched. The length of the CDR3 is 12 residues. Germline assignment: CDR1 SQVTM and CDR2 ANQGSEA. The CDR3 reads CSVQTGLMGYTF. In nucleotides, the CDR3 is TGCAGCGTTCAGACAGGGCTAATGGGCTACACCTTC.

This clonotype showed up just a few times. The J gene is TRBJ2-3, the V gene TRBV7-3; 10 bases are shared with TRBD1. In germline, CDR1 is SGHTA, CDR2 FQGTGA. The CDR3 length is 16 residues. Trimming cost V 4 bases and J 5 bases; bases outside gene matches: 9. The CDR3 here is CASSSFGTGAQDTQYF. DNA for the CDR3: TGTGCCAGCAGCTCGTTCGGGACAGGGGCACAAGATACGCAGTATTTT.

The chain joins TRBV19 to TRBJ2-7; D is ambiguous. This CDR3 spans 14 amino acids. V lost 3 bases and J lost 2, with 11 bases in between. The germline V gene has CDR1 LNHDA and CDR2 SQIVND (reference sequence). DNA for the CDR3: TGTGCCAGTAGTATTGGCGTCGGACCCTACGAGCAGTACTTC. This codes for CASSIGVGPYEQYF.

The DNA of the CDR3 is TGTGCCAGCAGCGTAGTAGTAGTCCGCGGGGGAGCTAACTATGGCTACACCTTC. Translation gives CASSVVVVRGGANYGYTF. This chain uses TRBV9 with TRBJ1-2; possible D gene TRBD1, 5 bases. There are 18 residues in the CDR3. Trimming took 0 bases from V and 0 from J, leaving 18 bases between them. Per germline, CDR1 SGDLS and CDR2 YYNGEE.

CDR3 sequence reads: CSGGPRNTEAFF. As DNA, the CDR3 is TGCAGCGGAGGACCCAGGAACACTGAAGCTTTCTTT. This chain connects TRBV29-1 to TRBJ1-1, with unresolved D. The CDR3 is 12 amino acids. With 7 bases removed from V and 1 base from J, the gap between germline ends came to 10 bases. Germline V CDR1 and CDR2: SQVTM, ANQGSEA.

This clonotype was counted only a few times. This sequence joins TRBV12-3 or TRBV12-4 and TRBJ2-1; 7 bases align to TRBD1. Trimming at V came to 5 bases and at J to 10 bases, leaving 14 bases not matched to a gene. The CDR3 runs to 15 residues. CDR3 in DNA: TGTGCCAGCAGTCCCACACGACAGGGTGCAAGGGAGCAGTTCTTC. It yields the protein CASSPTRQGAREQFF.

With regard to this clonotype: A much bigger clone sits one base away, suggesting this may be a read error. The V call is TRBV5-1, the J call TRBJ1-1; D unclear. The CDR3 contains 15 residues. Trimming stripped 0 bases from V and 1 base from J, with 10 bases between. Looked up from germline, CDR1 is SGHRS and CDR2 is YFSETQ. This CDR3 reads CASSLGQVRNTEAFF. The CDR3 region has the DNA TGCGCCAGCAGCTTGGGGCAGGTCAGGAACACTGAAGCTTTCTTT.

There are many counts of this clonotype. The gene calls are TRBV6-5 and TRBJ1-2; D gene ambiguous. CDR3 length: 15 amino acids. Germline V gene sequence: CDR1 MNHEY, CDR2 SVGAGI. Trimming cost V 6 bases and J 4 bases, with 18 bases left between them. The CDR3 sequence: CASSLSPDTGYGYTF. CDR3 in DNA: TGTGCCAGCAGCCTCAGTCCAGACACGGGCTATGGCTACACCTTC.

This clonotype was found many times. V and J are TRBV5-1 and TRBJ2-3, with TRBD1 matching 8 bases. V shed 3 bases and J 5 bases; nucleotides not matched to a gene: 8. CDR1 and CDR2 from the germline V gene are SGHRS and YFSETQ. The CDR3 runs 15 residues. The CDR3 sequence is CASSSMDRALDTQYF. DNA for the CDR3: TGCGCCAGCAGCTCGATGGACAGGGCGTTAGATACGCAGTATTTT. Filled out from reference TRBV5-1 and TRBJ2-3, the complete variable domain reads KAGVTQTPRYLIKTRGQQVTLSCSPISGHRSVSWYQQTPGQGLQFLFEYFSETQRNKGNFPGRFSGRQFSNSRSEMNVSTLELGDSALYLCASSSMDRALDTQYFGPGTRLTVL.

The CDR3, as DNA: TGCAGCGTTGAACCATCCCCCAAACAGGGTTTTTGGGGCTTCAAGGGAAAAGAGACCCAGTACTTC. Encoded protein: CSVEPSPKQGFWGFKGKETQYF. The chain joins TRBV29-1 to TRBJ2-5; perhaps TRBD1 as D (6 bases). Trimming shortened V by 2 bases and J by 3 bases, and 37 bases separated the two germline ends. Germline V gene lookup returns CDR1 SQVTM and CDR2 ANQGSEA. This CDR3 is 22 amino acids long.

This clonotype was counted many times. The J gene is TRBJ2-7, the V gene TRBV12-3 or TRBV12-4; 9 bases are shared with TRBD1. There are 15 residues in the CDR3. Trimming at V came to 6 bases and at J to 5 bases, leaving 11 bases not matched to a gene. The CDR3, as DNA: TGTGCCAGCAGGAACCGGGACAGGGCAGTCAACGAGCAGTACTTC. Translating it yields CASRNRDRAVNEQYF.

This clonotype was seen a handful of times. The CDR3 reads CATSDLRGEGYNEQFF. The CDR3 DNA reads as TGTGCCACCAGTGATTTGCGAGGGGAGGGTTACAATGAGCAGTTCTTC. The chain has TRBV24-1 and TRBJ2-1; TRBD2 aligns across 7 bases. The germline V gene has CDR1 KGHDR and CDR2 SFDVKD. V gave up 0 bases and J gave up 4 bases; unmatched junction bases: 5. This CDR3 has 16 residues.

The chain joins TRBV7-6 to TRBJ2-3; 10 bases are a match to TRBD2. Unmatched junction bases numbered 7, after V lost 1 base and J lost 3 bases. The germline CDR1 and CDR2 sequences are SGHVS and FNYEAQ. The CDR3 totals 17 residues. CDR3 bases: TGTGCCAGCAGCTTAGAACTAGCGGGAACAAAAACAGATACGCAGTATTTT. Protein product: CASSLELAGTKTDTQYF.

The sample holds a few counts of this clonotype. J is TRBJ2-7 and V is TRBV13, with 10 bases identical to TRBD1. The length of the CDR3 is 15 residues. Germline-derived CDR1 and CDR2 are PRHDT and FYEKMQ (reference sequence). The ends lost 5 bases at V and 2 bases at J; junction bases unmatched: 6. The CDR3 here is CASSQQTGGPYEQYF. The CDR3 bases are TGTGCCAGCAGCCAGCAGACAGGGGGCCCCTACGAGCAGTACTTC.

The rearrangement links TRBV27 to TRBJ1-5; no reliable D call. V lost 5 bases and J lost 0, with 11 bases in between. CDR3 size: 15 residues. Germline CDR1 reads MNHEY; CDR2 reads SMNVEV (reference sequence). The CDR3 sequence is CASSKDGDSNQPQHF. The CDR3 bases are TGTGCCAGCAGTAAGGACGGAGATAGCAATCAGCCCCAGCATTTT.

The chain uses TRBV20-1 and TRBJ2-5; 7 positions match TRBD2. The CDR3 has 13 amino acids. The J segment lost 4 bases and the V segment lost 5 bases, leaving 7 bases of the junction unmatched. In germline, CDR1 is DFQATT, CDR2 SNEGSKA (reference sequence). CDR3 nucleotides: TGCAGTGCTCCGCGACCGGGGGGAGAGACCCAGTACTTC. This sequence encodes CSAPRPGGETQYF.

The chain links TRBV28 to TRBJ2-7, with a weak D call TRBD1 (9 bases). Per germline, CDR1 MDHEN and CDR2 SYDVKM. V shed 5 bases and J shed 2 bases, with 19 bases lying between them. CDR3 length: 16 amino acids. The CDR3 DNA sequence: TGTGCCAGCAGTGACCGGGGGGGACAGGGCACCTACGAGCAGTACTTC. Translated: CASSDRGGQGTYEQYF.

This clonotype was observed at least ten times. The rearrangement joins TRBV20-1 to TRBJ1-5; 9 bases map to TRBD1. Trimming cost V 2 bases and J 6 bases; bases outside gene matches: 5. CDR3 size: 14 residues. Germline CDR1 is DFQATT and CDR2 is SNEGSKA (reference sequence). The CDR3 DNA reads TGCAGTGCTAGACCGGGACAGGGTGCTCAGCCCCAGCATTTT. Translating gives CSARPGQGAQPQHF.

This clonotype was observed a handful of times. The gene calls are TRBV4-3 and TRBJ1-4, with TRBD1 as a possible D gene (5 bases). CDR1 is LGHNA and CDR2 is YSLEER in the germline V gene. Trimming removed 5 bases from V and 3 bases from J, with 13 bases in between. CDR3 length: 15 amino acids. DNA of the CDR3: TGCGCCAGCAGCAAGGCAGGGAGTTCTAATGAAAAACTGTTTTTT. This sequence encodes CASSKAGSSNEKLFF.

This clonotype was counted a few times. The chain uses TRBV20-1 and TRBJ2-3; D is ambiguous. This CDR3 is 14 amino acids long. V lost 3 bases and J lost 4, with 14 bases in between. Per germline, CDR1 DFQATT and CDR2 SNEGSKA (reference sequence). The CDR3: CSARGRRVADTQYF. The CDR3 DNA reads as TGCAGTGCTAGGGGCCGACGCGTGGCAGATACGCAGTATTTT.